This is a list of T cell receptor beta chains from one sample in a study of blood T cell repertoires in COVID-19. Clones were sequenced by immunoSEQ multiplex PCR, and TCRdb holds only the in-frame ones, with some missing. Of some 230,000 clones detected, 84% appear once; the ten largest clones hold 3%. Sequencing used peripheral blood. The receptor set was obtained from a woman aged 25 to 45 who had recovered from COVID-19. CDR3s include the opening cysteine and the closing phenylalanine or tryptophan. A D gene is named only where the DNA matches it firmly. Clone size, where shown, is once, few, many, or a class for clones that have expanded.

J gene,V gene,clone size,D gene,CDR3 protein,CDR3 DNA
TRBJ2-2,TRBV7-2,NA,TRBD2,CASSLRSGRARAGELFF,TGTGCCAGCAGCTTGAGAAGCGGGAGAGCCCGTGCCGGGGAGCTGTTTTTT
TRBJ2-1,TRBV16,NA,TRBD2,CASTPYSGRAGNEQFF,TGTGCCAGCACCCCCTATAGCGGGAGGGCTGGCAATGAGCAGTTCTTC
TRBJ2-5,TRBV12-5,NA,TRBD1,CASGDGTGLQETQYF,TGTGCTAGTGGGGACGGGACAGGGTTACAAGAGACCCAGTACTTC
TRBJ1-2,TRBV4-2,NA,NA,CASSQVEWTTNYGYTF,TGTGCCAGCAGCCAAGTCGAGTGGACTACTAACTATGGCTACACCTTC
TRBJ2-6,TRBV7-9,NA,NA,CASSLDRFNVLTF,TGTGCCAGCAGCTTAGACAGATTCAACGTCCTGACTTTC
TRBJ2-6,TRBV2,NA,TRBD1,CASKTGDGRSGANVLTF,TGTGCCAGCAAAACAGGGGACGGTCGCTCTGGGGCCAACGTCCTGACTTTC
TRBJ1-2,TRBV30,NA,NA,CAWSVGEGYTF,TGTGCCTGGAGTGTCGGGGAAGGCTACACCTTC
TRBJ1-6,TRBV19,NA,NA,CASKGQGVSPLHF,TGTGCCAGTAAGGGGCAAGGGGTTTCACCCCTCCACTTT
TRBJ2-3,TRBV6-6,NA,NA,CASSPSISTDTQYF,TGTGCCAGCAGCCCTTCTATCAGCACAGATACGCAGTATTTT
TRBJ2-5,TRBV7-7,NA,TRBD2,CASSFEQGRLAGGKQETQYF,TGTGCTAGCAGCTTTGAGCAGGGTAGACTAGCGGGGGGAAAACAAGAGACCCAGTACTTC
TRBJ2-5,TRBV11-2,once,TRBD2,CASSPILAELGETQYF,TGTGCCAGCAGTCCGATACTAGCGGAGCTCGGAGAGACCCAGTACTTC
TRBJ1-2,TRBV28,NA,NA,CASRLRTGAYGYTF,TGTGCCAGCAGATTAAGAACAGGAGCCTATGGCTACACCTTC
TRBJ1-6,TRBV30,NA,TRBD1,CASLGQTNSPLHF,TGTGCCTCCCTGGGACAGACTAATTCACCCCTCCACTTT
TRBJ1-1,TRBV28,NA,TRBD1,CASTSVGQGLWKGRPTNTEAFF,TGTGCCAGCACCTCAGTGGGACAGGGCTTGTGGAAAGGGCGTCCCACGAACACTGAAGCTTTCTTT
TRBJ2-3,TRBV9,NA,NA,CASSVVAEEDTQYF,TGTGCCAGCAGCGTAGTGGCGGAAGAAGATACGCAGTATTTT
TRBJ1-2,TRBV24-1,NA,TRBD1,CATSAFGKQGALGYTF,TGTGCCACCAGTGCGTTCGGTAAACAGGGGGCGCTTGGCTACACCTTC
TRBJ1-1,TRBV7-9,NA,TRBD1,CASSLSAGGHTEAFF,TGTGCCAGCAGCTTATCGGCAGGGGGCCACACTGAAGCTTTCTTT
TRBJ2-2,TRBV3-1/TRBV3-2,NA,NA,CASSHSQGGTGELFF,TGTGCCAGCAGCCATTCCCAGGGTGGCACCGGGGAGCTGTTTTTT
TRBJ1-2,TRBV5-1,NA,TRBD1,CASSLGQGPSSYGYTF,TGCGCCAGCAGCTTGGGACAGGGGCCCTCTAGCTATGGCTACACCTTC
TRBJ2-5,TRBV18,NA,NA,CASSPPTEQETQYF,TGTGCCAGCTCACCACCGACAGAACAAGAGACCCAGTACTTC
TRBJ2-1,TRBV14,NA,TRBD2,CASSQASGAYNEQFF,TGTGCCAGCAGCCAAGCCAGCGGGGCCTACAATGAGCAGTTCTTC
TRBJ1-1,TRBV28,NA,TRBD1,CASSQQGRTEAFF,TGTGCCAGCAGCCAACAGGGGAGGACTGAAGCTTTCTTT
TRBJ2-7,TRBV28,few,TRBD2,CASSGSGSSYEQYF,TGTGCCAGCAGTGGTAGCGGGAGCTCCTACGAGCAGTACTTC
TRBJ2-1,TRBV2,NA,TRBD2,CASSFSSGRAGNNEQFF,TGTGCCAGCAGTTTTTCTAGCGGGAGGGCCGGGAATAATGAGCAGTTCTTC
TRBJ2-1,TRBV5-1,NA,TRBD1,CASSSAGTGSLNEQFF,TGCGCCAGCAGTTCCGCCGGGACAGGGTCCCTCAATGAGCAGTTCTTC
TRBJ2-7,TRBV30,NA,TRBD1,CAWTDPGQTATRQYF,TGTGCCTGGACCGACCCGGGACAGACTGCTACGAGGCAGTACTTC
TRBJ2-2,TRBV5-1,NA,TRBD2,CASSIGTTNTGELFF,TGCGCCAGCAGCATCGGGACTACGAACACCGGGGAGCTGTTTTTT
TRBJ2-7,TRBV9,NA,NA,CASSAGGIDYEQYF,TGTGCCAGCAGCGCCGGCGGGATCGACTACGAGCAGTACTTC
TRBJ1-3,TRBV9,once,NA,CASTQGSSGNTIYF,TGTGCCAGCACCCAGGGGAGCTCTGGAAACACCATATATTTT
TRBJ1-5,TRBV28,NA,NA,CASSLYGQGRYSNQPQHF,TGTGCCAGCAGTTTATATGGTCAGGGGAGATATAGCAATCAGCCCCAGCATTTT
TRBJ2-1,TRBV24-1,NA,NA,CATRFGSEDNEQFF,TGTGCCACCAGATTCGGGAGCGAAGACAATGAGCAGTTCTTC
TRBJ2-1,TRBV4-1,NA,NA,CASSPEETTYNEQFF,TGCGCCAGCAGCCCCGAGGAGACGACCTACAATGAGCAGTTCTTC
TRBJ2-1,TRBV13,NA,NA,CASSPAGNEQFF,TGTGCCAGCAGCCCGGCGGGGAATGAGCAGTTCTTC
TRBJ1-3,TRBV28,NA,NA,CASIPPGTAGNTIYF,TGTGCCAGCATCCCACCTGGGACTGCTGGAAACACCATATATTTT
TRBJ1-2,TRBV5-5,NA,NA,CASSLEPGNYGYTF,TGTGCCAGCAGCTTGGAACCAGGGAACTATGGCTACACCTTC
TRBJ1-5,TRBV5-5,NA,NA,CASSLDWGQQPQHF,TGTGCCAGCAGCTTGGATTGGGGGCAACAGCCCCAGCATTTT
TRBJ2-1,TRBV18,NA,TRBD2,CASSPGTSREQFF,TGTGCCAGCTCACCAGGGACTAGCCGGGAGCAGTTCTTC
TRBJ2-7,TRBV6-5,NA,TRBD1,CASSFSGTGAAEQYF,TGTGCCAGCAGTTTCTCCGGGACAGGGGCGGCCGAGCAGTACTTC
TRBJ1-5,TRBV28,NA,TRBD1,CASSRQGYNQPQHF,TGTGCCAGCTCAAGACAGGGGTACAATCAGCCCCAGCATTTT
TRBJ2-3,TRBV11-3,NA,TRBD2,CASSLRAGVGGTQYF,TGTGCCAGCAGCTTAAGAGCGGGAGTAGGCGGTACGCAGTATTTT
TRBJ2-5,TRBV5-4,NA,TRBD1,CASATTGGFGETQYF,TGTGCCAGCGCTACCACAGGGGGATTTGGAGAGACCCAGTACTTC
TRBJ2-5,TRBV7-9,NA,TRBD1,CASSLPTGDQETQYF,TGTGCCAGCAGCTTGCCGACAGGGGACCAAGAGACCCAGTACTTC
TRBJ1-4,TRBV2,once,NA,CASSRNREGEKLFF,TGTGCCAGCAGCAGGAACAGGGAAGGTGAAAAACTGTTTTTT
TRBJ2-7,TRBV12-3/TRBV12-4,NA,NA,CASSPPLGGEQYF,TGTGCCAGCAGTCCTCCATTAGGAGGCGAGCAGTACTTC
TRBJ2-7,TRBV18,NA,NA,CASSQAGSYEQYF,TGTGCCAGCTCGCAAGCGGGTTCCTACGAGCAGTACTTC
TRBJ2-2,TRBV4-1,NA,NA,CASSHPRAELFF,TGCGCCAGCAGCCACCCAAGAGCGGAGCTGTTTTTT
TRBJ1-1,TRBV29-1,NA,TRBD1,CSARPTGATEAFF,TGCAGCGCCCGCCCGACAGGGGCCACTGAAGCTTTCTTT
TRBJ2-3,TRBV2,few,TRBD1,CASSGQGDTQYF,TGTGCCAGCAGTGGACAGGGAGATACGCAGTATTTT
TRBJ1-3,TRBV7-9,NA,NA,CASTGAGNTIYF,TGTGCCAGCACAGGGGCCGGAAACACCATATATTTT
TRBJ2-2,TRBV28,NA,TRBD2,CASSSPTSRRSYNTGELFF,TGTGCCAGCAGTTCCCCGACTAGCAGGCGATCCTATAACACCGGGGAGCTGTTTTTT
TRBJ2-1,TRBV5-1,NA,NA,CASSKPKREQFF,TGCGCCAGCAGTAAGCCTAAGAGGGAGCAGTTCTTC
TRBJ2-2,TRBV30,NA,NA,CAWRLSNTGELFF,TGTGCCTGGAGGCTTAGTAACACCGGGGAGCTGTTTTTT